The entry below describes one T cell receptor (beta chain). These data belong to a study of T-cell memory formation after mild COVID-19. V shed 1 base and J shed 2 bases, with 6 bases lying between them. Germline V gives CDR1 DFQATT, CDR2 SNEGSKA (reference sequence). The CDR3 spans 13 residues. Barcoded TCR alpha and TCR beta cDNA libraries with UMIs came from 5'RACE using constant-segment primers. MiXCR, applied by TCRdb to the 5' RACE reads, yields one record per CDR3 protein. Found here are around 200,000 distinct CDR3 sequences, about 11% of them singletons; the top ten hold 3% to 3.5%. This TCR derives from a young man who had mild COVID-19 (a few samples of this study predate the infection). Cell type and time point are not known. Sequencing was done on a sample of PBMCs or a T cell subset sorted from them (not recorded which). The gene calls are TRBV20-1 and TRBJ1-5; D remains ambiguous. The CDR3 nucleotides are TGCAGTGCTAGAGGGGATCGCAATCAGCCCCAGCATTTT. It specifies CSARGDRNQPQHF.